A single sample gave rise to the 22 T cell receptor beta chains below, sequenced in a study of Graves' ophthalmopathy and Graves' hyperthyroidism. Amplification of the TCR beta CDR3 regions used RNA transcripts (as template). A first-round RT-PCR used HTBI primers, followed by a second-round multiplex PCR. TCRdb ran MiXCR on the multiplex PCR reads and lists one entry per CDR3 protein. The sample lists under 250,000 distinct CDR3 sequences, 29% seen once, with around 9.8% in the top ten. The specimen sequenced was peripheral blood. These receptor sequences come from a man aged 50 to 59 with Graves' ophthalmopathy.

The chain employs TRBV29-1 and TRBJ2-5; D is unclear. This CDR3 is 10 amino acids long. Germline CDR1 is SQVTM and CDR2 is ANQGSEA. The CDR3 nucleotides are TGCAGTGTACTCGAGGAGACCCAGTACTTC. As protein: CSVLEETQYF.

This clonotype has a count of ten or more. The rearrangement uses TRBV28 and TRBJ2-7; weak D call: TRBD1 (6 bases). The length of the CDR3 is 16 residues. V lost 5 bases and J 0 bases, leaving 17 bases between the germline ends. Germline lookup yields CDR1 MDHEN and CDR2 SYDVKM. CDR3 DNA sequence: TGTGCCAGCAGTCCACCAGTGGGGGCAAGCTCCTACGAGCAGTACTTC. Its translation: CASSPPVGASSYEQYF.

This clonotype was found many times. CDR3 DNA: TGTGCCTCTGGGGAGCCTTCAAATCGGGCAAGAGAGACCCAGTACTTC. Translating gives CASGEPSNRARETQYF. The V call is TRBV28, the J call TRBJ2-5; D might be TRBD2 (5 bases). V lost 11 bases and J 4 bases, leaving 26 bases between the germline ends. The germline V gene has CDR1 MDHEN and CDR2 SYDVKM. The CDR3 totals 16 residues.

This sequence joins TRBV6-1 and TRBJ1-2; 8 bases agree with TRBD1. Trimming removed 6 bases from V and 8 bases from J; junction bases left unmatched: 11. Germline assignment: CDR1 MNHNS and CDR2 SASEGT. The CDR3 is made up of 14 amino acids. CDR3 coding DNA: TGTGCCAGCAGAAGCGATGGACAGGGCGAAGGCTACACCTTC. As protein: CASRSDGQGEGYTF.

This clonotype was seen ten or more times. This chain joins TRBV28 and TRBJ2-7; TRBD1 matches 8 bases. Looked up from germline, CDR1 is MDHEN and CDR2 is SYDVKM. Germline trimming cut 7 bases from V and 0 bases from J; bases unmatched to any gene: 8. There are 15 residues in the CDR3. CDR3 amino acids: CASTPTGASSYEQYF. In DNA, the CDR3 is TGTGCCAGCACTCCGACAGGGGCCAGCTCCTACGAGCAGTACTTC.

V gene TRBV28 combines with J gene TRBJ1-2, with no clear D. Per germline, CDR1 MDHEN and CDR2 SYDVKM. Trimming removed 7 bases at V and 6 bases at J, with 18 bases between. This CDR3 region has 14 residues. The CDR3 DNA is TGTGCCAGCAAGGGAGCTGTTCTCCGGGATGGCTACACCTTC. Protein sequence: CASKGAVLRDGYTF.

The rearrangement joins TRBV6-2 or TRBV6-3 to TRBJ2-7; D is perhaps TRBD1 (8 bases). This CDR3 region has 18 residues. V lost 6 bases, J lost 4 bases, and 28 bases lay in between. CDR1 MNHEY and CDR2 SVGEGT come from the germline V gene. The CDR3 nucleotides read TGTGCCAGCAGCTCTCCAGGGGGCCAGGCGGGAGCCCCTTACGAGCAGTACTTC. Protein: CASSSPGGQAGAPYEQYF.

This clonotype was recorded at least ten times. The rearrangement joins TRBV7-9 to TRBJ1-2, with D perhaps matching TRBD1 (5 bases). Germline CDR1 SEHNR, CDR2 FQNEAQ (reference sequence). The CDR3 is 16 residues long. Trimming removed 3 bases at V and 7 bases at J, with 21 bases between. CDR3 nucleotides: TGTGCCAGCAGCTTGATTTTAGGGACGAGGAGCAGTGGCTACACCTTC. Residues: CASSLILGTRSSGYTF.

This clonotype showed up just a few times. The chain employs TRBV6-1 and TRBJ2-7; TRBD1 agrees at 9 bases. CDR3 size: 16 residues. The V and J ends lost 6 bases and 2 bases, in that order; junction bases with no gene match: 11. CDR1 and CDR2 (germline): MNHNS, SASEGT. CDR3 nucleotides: TGTGCCAGCAGGGAATACTGGACAGGGGAACCCTACGAGCAGTACTTC. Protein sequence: CASREYWTGEPYEQYF.

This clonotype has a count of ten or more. The CDR3 region is CASSDGTSGGYEQYF. The CDR3 DNA follows: TGCGCCAGCAGTGACGGGACTAGCGGGGGCTACGAGCAGTACTTC. The chain has TRBV5-1 and TRBJ2-7; TRBD2 matches 14 bases. The CDR3 totals 15 residues. V gave up 5 bases and J gave up 3 bases; unmatched junction bases: 4. Germline lookup yields CDR1 SGHRS and CDR2 YFSETQ.

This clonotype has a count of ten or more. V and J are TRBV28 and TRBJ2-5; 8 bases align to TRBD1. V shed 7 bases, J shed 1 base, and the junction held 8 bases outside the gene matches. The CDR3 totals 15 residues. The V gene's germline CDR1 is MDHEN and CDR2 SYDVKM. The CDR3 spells CASTMTGAIQETQYF. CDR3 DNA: TGTGCCAGCACGATGACAGGGGCAATCCAAGAGACCCAGTACTTC.

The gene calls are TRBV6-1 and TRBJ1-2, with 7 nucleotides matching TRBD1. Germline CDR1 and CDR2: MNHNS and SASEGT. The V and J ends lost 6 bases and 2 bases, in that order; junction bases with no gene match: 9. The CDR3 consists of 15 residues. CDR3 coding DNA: TGTGCCAGCAGACTAAACGGACAGGCAAACTATGGCTACACCTTC. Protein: CASRLNGQANYGYTF.

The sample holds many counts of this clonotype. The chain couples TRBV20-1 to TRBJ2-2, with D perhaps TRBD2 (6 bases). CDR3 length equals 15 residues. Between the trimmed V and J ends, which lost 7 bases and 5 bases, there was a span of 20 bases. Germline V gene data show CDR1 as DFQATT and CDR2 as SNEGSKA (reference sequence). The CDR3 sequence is CSVPRRLGGTGELFF. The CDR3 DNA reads TGCAGTGTCCCCCGGAGACTAGGAGGAACCGGGGAGCTGTTTTTT.

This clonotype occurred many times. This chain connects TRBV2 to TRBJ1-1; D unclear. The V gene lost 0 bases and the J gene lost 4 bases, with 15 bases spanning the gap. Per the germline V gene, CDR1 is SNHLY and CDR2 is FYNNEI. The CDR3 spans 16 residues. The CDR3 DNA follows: TGTGCCAGCAGTGAAGCGCGGGCGGTCGGCAGCACTGAAGCTTTCTTT. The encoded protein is CASSEARAVGSTEAFF.

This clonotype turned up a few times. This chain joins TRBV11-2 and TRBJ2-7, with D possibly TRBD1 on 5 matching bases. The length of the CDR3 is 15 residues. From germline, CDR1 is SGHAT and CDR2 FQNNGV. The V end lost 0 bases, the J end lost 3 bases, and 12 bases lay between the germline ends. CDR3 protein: CASSLDTGKGYEQYF. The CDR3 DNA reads TGTGCCAGCAGCTTAGATACAGGAAAAGGCTACGAGCAGTACTTC.

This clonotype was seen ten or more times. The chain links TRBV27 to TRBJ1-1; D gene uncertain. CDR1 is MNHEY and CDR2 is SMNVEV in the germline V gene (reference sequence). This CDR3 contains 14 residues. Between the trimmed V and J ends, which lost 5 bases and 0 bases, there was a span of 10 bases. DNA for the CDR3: TGTGCCAGCAGTACGTTTCAGCTGAACACTGAAGCTTTCTTT. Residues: CASSTFQLNTEAFF.

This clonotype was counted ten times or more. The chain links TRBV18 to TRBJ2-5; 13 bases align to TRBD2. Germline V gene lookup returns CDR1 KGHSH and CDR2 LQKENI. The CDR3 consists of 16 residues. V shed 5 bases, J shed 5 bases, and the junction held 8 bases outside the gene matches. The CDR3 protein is CASSRLGLAGVETQYF. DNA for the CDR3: TGTGCCAGCTCAAGACTCGGACTAGCGGGAGTGGAGACCCAGTACTTC.

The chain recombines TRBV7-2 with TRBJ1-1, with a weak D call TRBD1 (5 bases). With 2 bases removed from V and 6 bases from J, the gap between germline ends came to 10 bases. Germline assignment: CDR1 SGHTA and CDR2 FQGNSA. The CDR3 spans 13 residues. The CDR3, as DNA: TGTGCCAGCAGCTTAAGAGGGGTCGCTGAAGCTTTCTTT. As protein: CASSLRGVAEAFF.

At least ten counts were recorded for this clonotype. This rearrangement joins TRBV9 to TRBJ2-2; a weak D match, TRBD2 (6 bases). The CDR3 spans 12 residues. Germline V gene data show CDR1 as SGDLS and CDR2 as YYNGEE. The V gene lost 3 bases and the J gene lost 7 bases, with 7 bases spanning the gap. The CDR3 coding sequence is TGTGCCAGCAGCGCCGGGGGCGGGGAGCTGTTTTTT. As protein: CASSAGGGELFF.

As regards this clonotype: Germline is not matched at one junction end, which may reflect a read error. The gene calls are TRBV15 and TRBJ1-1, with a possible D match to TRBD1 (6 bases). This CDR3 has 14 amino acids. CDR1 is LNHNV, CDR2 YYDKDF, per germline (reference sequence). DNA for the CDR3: TGTGCCACCAGCAGTTCAGGGGAAAGTACTGAAGCCTTCTTT. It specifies CATSSSGESTEAFF.

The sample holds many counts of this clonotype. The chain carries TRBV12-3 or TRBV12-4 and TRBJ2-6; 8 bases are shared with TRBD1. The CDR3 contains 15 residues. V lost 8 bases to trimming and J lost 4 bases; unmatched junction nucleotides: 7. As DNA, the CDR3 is TGTGCCAGCGGGCTGACAGGGGCAGGGGCCAACGTCCTGACTTTC. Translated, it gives CASGLTGAGANVLTF.

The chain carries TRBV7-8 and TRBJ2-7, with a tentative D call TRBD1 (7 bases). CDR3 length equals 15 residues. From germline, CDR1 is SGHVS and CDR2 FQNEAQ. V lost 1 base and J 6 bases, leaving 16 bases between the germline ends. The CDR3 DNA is TGTGCCAGCAGCTTAGTAGCAGGGGGACTGGGCGAGCAGTACTTC. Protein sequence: CASSLVAGGLGEQYF.